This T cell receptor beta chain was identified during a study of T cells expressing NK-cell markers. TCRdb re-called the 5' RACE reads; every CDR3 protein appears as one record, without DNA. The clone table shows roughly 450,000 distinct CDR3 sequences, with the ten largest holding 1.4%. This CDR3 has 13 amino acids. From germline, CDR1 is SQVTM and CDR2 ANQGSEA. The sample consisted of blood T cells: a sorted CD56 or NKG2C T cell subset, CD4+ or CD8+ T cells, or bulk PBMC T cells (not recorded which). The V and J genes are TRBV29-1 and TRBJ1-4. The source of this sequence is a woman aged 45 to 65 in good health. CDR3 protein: CSAEQGTTGKLFF.